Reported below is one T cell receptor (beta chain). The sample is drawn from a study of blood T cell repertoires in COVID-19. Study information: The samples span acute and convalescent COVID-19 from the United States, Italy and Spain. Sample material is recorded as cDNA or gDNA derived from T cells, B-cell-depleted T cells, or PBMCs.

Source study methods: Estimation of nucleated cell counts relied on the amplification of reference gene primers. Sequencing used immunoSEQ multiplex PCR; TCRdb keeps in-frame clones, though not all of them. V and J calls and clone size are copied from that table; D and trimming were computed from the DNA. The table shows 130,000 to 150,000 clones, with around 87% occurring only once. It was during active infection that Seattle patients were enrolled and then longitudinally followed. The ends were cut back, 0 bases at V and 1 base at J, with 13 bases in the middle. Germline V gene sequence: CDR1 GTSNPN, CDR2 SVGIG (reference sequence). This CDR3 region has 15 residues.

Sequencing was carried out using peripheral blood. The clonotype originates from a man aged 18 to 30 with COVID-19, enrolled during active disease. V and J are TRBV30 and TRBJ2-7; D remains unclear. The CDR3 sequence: CAWSVPRLQSYEQYF. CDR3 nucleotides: TGTGCCTGGAGTGTACCCAGGCTTCAATCCTACGAGCAGTACTTC.